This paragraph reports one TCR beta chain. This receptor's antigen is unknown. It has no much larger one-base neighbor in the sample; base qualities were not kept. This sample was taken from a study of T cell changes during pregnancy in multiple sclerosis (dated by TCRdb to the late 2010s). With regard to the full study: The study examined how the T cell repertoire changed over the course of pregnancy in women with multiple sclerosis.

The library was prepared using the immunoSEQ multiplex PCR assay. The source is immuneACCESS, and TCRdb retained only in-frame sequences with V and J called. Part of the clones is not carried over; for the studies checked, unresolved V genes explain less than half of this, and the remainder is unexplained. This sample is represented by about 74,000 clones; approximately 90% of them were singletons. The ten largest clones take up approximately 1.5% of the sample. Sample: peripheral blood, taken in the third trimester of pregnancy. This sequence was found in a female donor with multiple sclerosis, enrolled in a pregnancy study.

Here is the DNA: TGTGCCAGCACTCGACGACAGGGAGCCTATGGCTACACCTTC. Its coded protein is CASTRRQGAYGYTF. The sequence links TRBV6-5 to TRBJ1-2, with 7 bases matching TRBD1. CDR1 and CDR2 (MNHEY, SVGAGI) derive from the germline V gene. The CDR3 goes from the cysteine to the phenylalanine over 14 residues. Left in the record is the CDR3 DNA by itself, 42 bases read in frame from the first base. Trimming takes 7 bases off V and 4 bases off J; junction bases not matched to a gene: 9.